The 3 T cell receptor beta chains reported below all come from one sample, sequenced in a study of PD-L1 blockade in urothelial cancer. The time point denotes: pretreatment peripheral blood. Data came from immunoSEQ multiplex PCR; TCRdb stores just in-frame clones and leaves some out. The table lists some 74,000 clones, around 85% of them singletons. Source: PBMCs, taken around atezolizumab (anti-PD-L1) treatment. All receptors derive from a man aged 35 to 55 with urothelial cancer.

The V gene is TRBV7-2, the J gene TRBJ2-7, with TRBD2 identical over 12 bases. Unmatched junction bases numbered 8, after V lost 5 bases and J lost 6 bases. The CDR3 is 15 amino acids. Germline V CDR1 and CDR2: SGHTA, FQGNSA. In DNA form, the CDR3 reads TGTGCCAGCAGCCCCCTGACTAGCGGGAGAATCGAGCAGTACTTC. Amino acid sequence: CASSPLTSGRIEQYF.

The rearrangement uses TRBV6-5 and TRBJ1-2; 7 positions match TRBD1. V was pared by 0 bases and J by 2 bases, with 3 bases of the junction left unmatched. Germline lookup yields CDR1 MNHEY and CDR2 SVGAGI. CDR3 length equals 15 residues. The CDR3: CASSYSTGRNYGYTF. The CDR3 DNA is TGTGCCAGCAGTTACTCGACAGGGAGGAACTATGGCTACACCTTC.

J is TRBJ2-7 and V is TRBV27, with a weak D call TRBD1 (6 bases). Deletions cut 3 bases from V and 3 bases from J, with 12 bases between. The CDR3 is made up of 14 amino acids. Germline V lookup: CDR1 MNHEY, CDR2 SMNVEV (reference sequence). Here the CDR3 reads CASSFTGTNYEQYF. As DNA, the CDR3 is TGTGCCAGCAGTTTCACCGGGACAAACTACGAGCAGTACTTC.